Listed here is a single TCR beta chain. What it binds is not known. CDR1 SGHRS and CDR2 YFSETQ come from the germline V gene. V was pared by 4 bases and J by 2 bases, with 19 bases between. The CDR3 spans 16 residues. These data are taken from a study of cytomegalovirus exposure and HLA in healthy donors. It was with 60 Vbeta and 13 Jbeta primers that the PCR ran. TCRdb keeps only in-frame clones here, not all; method: immunoSEQ multiplex PCR. The data hold tens of thousands of clones, with about four fifths observed a single time. Study results and limitations: A few chains tied to CMV proved CMV antigen-specific in vitro.

V and J are TRBV5-1 and TRBJ2-7; TRBD2 might be the D (7 bases). The sequence was collected from a middle-aged man in good health and CMV-seronegative. Sequencing was performed on PBMCs. CDR3 region: CASSPGGAAVPYEQYF. The CDR3 region has the DNA TGCGCCAGCAGCCCGGGGGGCGCTGCCGTTCCCTACGAGCAGTACTTC.